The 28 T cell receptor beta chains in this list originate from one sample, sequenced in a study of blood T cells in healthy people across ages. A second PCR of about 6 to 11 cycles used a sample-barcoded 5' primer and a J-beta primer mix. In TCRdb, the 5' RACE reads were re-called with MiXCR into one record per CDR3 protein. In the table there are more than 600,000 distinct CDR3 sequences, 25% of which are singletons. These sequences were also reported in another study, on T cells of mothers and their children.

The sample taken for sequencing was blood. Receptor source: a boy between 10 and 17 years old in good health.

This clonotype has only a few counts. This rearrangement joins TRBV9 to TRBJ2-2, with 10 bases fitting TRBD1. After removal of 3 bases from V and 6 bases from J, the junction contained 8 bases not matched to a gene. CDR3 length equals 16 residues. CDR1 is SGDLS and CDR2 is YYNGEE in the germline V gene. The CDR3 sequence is CASSADRGRPSGELFF. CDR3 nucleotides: TGTGCCAGCAGCGCAGACAGGGGGCGACCTTCCGGGGAGCTGTTTTTT. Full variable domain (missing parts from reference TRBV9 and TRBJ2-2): DSGVTQTPKHLITATGQRVTLRCSPRSGDLSVYWYQQSLDQGLQFLIQYYNGEERAKGNILERFSAQQFPDLHSELNLSSLELGDSALYFCASSADRGRPSGELFFGEGSRLTVL.

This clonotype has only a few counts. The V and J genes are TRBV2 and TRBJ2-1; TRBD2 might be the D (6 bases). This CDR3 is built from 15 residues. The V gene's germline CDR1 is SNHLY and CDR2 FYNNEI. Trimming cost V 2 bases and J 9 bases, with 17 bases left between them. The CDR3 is CASSEWDSKPSEQFF. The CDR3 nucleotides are TGTGCCAGCAGTGAATGGGACTCGAAGCCCAGTGAGCAGTTCTTC. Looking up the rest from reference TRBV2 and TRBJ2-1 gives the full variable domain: EPEVTQTPSHQVTQMGQEVILRCVPISNHLYFYWYRQILGQKVEFLVSFYNNEISEKSEIFDDQFSVERPDGSNFTLKIRSTKLEDSAMYFCASSEWDSKPSEQFFGPGTRLTVL.

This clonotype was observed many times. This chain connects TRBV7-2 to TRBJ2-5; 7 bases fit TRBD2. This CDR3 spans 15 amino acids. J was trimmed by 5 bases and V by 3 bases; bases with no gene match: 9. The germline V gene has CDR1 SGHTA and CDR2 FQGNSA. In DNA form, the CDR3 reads TGTGCCAGCAGCTTTATCCCCCGGGGAGGGGAGACCCAGTACTTC. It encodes CASSFIPRGGETQYF. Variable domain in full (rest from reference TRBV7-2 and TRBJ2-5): GAGVSQSPSNKVTEKGKDVELRCDPISGHTALYWYRQSLGQGLEFLIYFQGNSAPDKSGLPSDRFSAERTGGSVSTLTIQRTQQEDSAVYLCASSFIPRGGETQYFGPGTRLLVL.

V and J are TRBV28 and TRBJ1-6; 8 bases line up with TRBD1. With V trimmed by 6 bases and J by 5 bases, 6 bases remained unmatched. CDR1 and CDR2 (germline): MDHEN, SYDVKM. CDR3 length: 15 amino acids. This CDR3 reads CASRGGTGHNSPLHF. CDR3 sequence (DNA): TGTGCCAGCAGAGGCGGGACAGGCCATAATTCACCCCTCCACTTT.

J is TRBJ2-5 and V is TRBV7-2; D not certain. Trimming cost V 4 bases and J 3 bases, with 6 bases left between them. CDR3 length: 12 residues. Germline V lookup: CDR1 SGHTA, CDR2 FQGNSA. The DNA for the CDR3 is TGTGCCAGCAGCTCCCAGAAAGAGACCCAGTACTTC. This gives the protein CASSSQKETQYF.

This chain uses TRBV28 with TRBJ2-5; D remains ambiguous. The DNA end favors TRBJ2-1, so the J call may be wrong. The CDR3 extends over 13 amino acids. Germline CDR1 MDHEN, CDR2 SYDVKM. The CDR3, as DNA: TGTGCCAGCAGTTTTTCGACTGCGAATGAGCAGTTCTTC. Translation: CASSFSTANEQFF.

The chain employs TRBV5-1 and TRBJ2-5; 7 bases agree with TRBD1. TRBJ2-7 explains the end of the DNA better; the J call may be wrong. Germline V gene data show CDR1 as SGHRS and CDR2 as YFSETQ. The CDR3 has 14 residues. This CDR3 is CASSFTRDSYEQYF. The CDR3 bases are TGCGCCAGCAGCTTCACCAGGGACAGCTACGAGCAGTACTTC.

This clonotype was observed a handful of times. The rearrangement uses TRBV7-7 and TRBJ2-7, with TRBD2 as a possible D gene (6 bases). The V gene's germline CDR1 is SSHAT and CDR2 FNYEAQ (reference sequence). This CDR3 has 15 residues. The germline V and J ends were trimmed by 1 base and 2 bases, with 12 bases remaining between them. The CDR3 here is CASSLEAGRTYEQYF. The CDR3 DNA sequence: TGTGCCAGCAGCTTAGAGGCGGGACGAACCTACGAGCAGTACTTC.

In DNA, the CDR3 is TGCAGTGCTAGTCCGTGGAACACTGAAGCTTTCTTT. This sequence encodes CSASPWNTEAFF. J is TRBJ1-1 and V is TRBV20-1; D remains ambiguous. Germline loops: CDR1 DFQATT, CDR2 SNEGSKA (reference sequence). The CDR3 length is 12 residues. Trimming took off 3 bases at V and 1 base at J, with 6 bases between the two ends.

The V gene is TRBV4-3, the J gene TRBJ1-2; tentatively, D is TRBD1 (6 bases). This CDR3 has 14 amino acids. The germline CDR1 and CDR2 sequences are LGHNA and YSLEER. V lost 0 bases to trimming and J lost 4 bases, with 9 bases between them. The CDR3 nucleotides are TGCGCCAGCAGCCAAGAACAGGGTGGCTATGGCTACACCTTC. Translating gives CASSQEQGGYGYTF.

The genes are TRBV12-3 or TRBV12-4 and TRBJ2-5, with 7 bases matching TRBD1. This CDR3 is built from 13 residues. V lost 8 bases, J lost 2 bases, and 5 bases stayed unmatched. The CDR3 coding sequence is TGTGCCAGCCGAAGGGGGCAGCAAGAGACCCAGTACTTC. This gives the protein CASRRGQQETQYF.

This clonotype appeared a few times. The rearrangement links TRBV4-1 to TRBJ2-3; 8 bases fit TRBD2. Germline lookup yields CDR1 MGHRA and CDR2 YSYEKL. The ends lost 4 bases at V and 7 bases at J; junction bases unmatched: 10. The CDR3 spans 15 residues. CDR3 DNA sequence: TGCGCCAGCAGCCCAACCGGGACTAGACAAAATACGCAGTATTTT. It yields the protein CASSPTGTRQNTQYF.

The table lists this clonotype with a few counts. CDR3: CASPGRMNTEAFF. CDR3 nucleotide sequence: TGTGCCAGCCCAGGCAGAATGAACACTGAAGCTTTCTTT. The chain joins TRBV12-3 or TRBV12-4 to TRBJ1-1; D remains ambiguous. The V end lost 8 bases, the J end lost 0 bases, and 10 bases lay between the germline ends. The length of the CDR3 is 13 residues.

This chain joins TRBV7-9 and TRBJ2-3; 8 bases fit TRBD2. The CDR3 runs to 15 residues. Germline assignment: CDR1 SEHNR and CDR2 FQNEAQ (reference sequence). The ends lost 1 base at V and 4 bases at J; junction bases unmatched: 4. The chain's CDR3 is CASSLGLAWPDTQYF. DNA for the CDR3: TGTGCCAGCAGCTTAGGACTAGCGTGGCCAGATACGCAGTATTTT.

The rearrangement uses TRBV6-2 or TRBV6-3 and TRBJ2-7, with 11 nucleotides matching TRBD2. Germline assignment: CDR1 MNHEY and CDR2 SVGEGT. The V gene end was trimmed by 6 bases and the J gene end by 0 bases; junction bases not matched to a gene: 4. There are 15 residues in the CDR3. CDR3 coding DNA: TGTGCCAGCAGGCAAACTAGCGGGAGCTCCTACGAGCAGTACTTC. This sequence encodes CASRQTSGSSYEQYF.

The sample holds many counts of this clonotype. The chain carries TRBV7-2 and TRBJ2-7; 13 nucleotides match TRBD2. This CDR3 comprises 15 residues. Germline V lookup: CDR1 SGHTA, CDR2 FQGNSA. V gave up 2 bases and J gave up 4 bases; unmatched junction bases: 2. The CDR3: CASSLQGLAGYEQYF. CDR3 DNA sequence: TGTGCCAGCAGCTTACAGGGACTAGCGGGGTACGAGCAGTACTTC.

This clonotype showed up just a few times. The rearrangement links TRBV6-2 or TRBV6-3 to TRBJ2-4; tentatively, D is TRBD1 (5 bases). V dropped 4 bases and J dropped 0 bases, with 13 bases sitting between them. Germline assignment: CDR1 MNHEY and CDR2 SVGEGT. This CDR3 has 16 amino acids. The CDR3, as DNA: TGTGCCAGCAGTTTTCTGACAGACAGAGCCAAAAACATTCAGTACTTC. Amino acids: CASSFLTDRAKNIQYF.

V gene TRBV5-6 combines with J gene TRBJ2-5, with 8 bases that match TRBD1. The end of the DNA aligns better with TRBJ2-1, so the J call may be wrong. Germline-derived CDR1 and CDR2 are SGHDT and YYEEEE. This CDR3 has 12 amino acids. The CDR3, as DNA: TGTGCCAGCAGCCCCGGGACAGGACATCAGTTCTTC. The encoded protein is CASSPGTGHQFF.

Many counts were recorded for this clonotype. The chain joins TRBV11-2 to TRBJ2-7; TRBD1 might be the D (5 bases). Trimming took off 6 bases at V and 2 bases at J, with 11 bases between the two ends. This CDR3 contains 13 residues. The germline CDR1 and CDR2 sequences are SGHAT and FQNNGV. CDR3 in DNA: TGTGCCAGCAGTTCCCAGGGAACCTACGAGCAGTACTTC. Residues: CASSSQGTYEQYF.

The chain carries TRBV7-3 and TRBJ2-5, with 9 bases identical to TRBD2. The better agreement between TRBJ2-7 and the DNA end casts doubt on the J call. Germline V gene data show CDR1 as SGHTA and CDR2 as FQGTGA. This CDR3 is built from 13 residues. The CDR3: CASSLAGSSEQYF. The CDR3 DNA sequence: TGTGCCAGCAGTCTAGCGGGGTCCAGCGAGCAGTACTTC.

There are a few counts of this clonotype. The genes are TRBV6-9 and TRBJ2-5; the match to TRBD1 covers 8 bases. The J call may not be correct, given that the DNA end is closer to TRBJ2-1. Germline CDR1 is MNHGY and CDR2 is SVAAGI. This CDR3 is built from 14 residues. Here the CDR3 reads CASSLDRGHNEQFF. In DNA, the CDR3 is TGTGCCAGCAGTTTAGACAGGGGCCACAATGAGCAGTTCTTC.

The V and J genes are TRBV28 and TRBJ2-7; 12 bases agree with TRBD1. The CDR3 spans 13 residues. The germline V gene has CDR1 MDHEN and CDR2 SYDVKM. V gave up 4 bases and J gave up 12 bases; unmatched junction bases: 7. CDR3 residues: CASSSRDRGRGYF. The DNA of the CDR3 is TGTGCCAGCAGTTCCCGGGACAGGGGGCGCGGGTACTTC. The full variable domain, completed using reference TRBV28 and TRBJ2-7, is DVKVTQSSRYLVKRTGEKVFLECVQDMDHENMFWYRQDPGLGLRLIYFSYDVKMKEKGDIPEGYSVSREKKERFSLILESASTNQTSMYLCASSSRDRGRGYFGPGTRLTVT.

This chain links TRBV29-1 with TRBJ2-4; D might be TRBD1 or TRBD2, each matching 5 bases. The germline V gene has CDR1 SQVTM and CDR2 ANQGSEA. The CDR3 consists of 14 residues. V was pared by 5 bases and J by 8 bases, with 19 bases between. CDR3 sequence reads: CSVLPGIPRDIQYF. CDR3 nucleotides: TGCAGCGTTCTACCAGGGATCCCGAGGGACATTCAGTACTTC.

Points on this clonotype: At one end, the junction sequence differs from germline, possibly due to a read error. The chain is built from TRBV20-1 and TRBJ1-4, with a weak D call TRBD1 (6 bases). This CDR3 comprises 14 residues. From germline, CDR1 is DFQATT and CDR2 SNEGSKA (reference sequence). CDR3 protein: CGARWGPISQKLFF. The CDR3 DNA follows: TGCGGTGCTAGATGGGGGCCAATAAGCCAAAAACTGTTTTTT.

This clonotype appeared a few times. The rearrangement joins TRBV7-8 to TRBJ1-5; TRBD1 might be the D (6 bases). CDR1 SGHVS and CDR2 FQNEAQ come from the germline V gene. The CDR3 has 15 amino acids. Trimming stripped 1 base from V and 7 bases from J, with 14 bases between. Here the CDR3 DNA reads TGTGCCAGCAGCTTAGGCAGGGGTTCAAGACAGCCCCAGCATTTT. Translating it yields CASSLGRGSRQPQHF. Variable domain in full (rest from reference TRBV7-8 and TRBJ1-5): GAGVSQSPRYKVAKRGQDVALRCDPISGHVSLFWYQQALGQGPEFLTYFQNEAQLDKSGLPSDRFFAERPEGSVSTLKIQRTQQEDSAVYLCASSLGRGSRQPQHFGDGTRLSIL.

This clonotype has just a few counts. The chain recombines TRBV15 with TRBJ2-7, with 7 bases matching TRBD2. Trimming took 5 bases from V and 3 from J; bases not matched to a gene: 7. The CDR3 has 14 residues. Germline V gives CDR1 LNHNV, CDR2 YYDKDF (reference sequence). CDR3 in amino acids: CATSPSGILYEQYF. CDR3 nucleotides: TGTGCCACCAGCCCGAGCGGGATCCTCTACGAGCAGTACTTC.

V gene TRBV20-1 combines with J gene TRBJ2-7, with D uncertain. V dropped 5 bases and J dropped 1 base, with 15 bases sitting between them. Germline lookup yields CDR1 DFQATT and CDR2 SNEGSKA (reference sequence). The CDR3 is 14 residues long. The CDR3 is CSAAEGGGSYEQYF. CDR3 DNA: TGCAGTGCTGCTGAAGGCGGCGGATCCTACGAGCAGTACTTC.

DNA of the CDR3: TGTGCCAGCAGCTTGGGACCCACTAGCGGGGAAGAGACCCAGTACTTC. It encodes CASSLGPTSGEETQYF. V usage is TRBV11-3 and J usage is TRBJ2-5; 10 bases are a match to TRBD2. The CDR3 has 16 amino acids. J gave up 3 bases and V 3 bases, and 7 bases lay outside the gene matches. Looked up from germline, CDR1 is SGHNT and CDR2 is YENEEA.